The rows below give T cell receptor beta chains drawn from one sample of a study of blood T cell repertoires in COVID-19. Libraries were prepared by immunoSEQ multiplex PCR; TCRdb keeps only in-frame clonotypes and omits some of them. The data show fewer than 300,000 clones, approximately 90% seen once. Sequencing was done on a sample of PBMCs or T cells enriched from blood (not recorded which). These receptors came from a woman aged 30 to 39 who had recovered from COVID-19. Both conserved end residues are part of each CDR3. Fields, in order: CDR3 protein, CDR3 DNA, D gene, J gene, clone size, CDR3 length, V gene. D genes are given only for firm matches. Expanded clones are given a class, and other clones once, few, many or no size at all.

CASSFSGYQPQHF TGTGCCAGCAGTTTCTCGGGGTATCAGCCCCAGCATTTT . TRBJ1-5 . 13 TRBV12-3/TRBV12-4
CASSFWDRVYGYTF TGTGCCAGCAGCTTCTGGGACAGAGTATATGGCTACACCTTC TRBD1 TRBJ1-2 . 14 TRBV5-6
CASSGAVGGMFDTQYF TGTGCCAGCAGCGGGGCTGTGGGGGGTATGTTCGATACGCAGTATTTT . TRBJ2-3 . 16 TRBV3-1/TRBV3-2
CASSHQGRTDRETQYF TGTGCCAGCAGCCATCAGGGCAGGACCGACCGGGAGACCCAGTACTTC . TRBJ2-5 . 16 TRBV14
CASSSPYKSTDTQYF TGCGCCAGCAGCTCCCCCTATAAGAGCACAGATACGCAGTATTTT . TRBJ2-3 . 15 TRBV5-1
CASSLGTGNYGYTF TGTGCCAGCAGTTTAGGGACAGGGAACTATGGCTACACCTTC TRBD1 TRBJ1-2 . 14 TRBV27
CASHGHRRPYEQYF TGCGCCAGCCATGGCCACAGGCGACCCTACGAGCAGTACTTC . TRBJ2-7 . 14 TRBV10-2
CASSLIKPGLAGNEQFF TGTGCCAGCAGCCTAATAAAGCCGGGACTAGCGGGAAATGAGCAGTTCTTC TRBD2 TRBJ2-1 . 17 TRBV7-3
CASSYMEAGGNTIYF TGTGCCAGCAGTTATATGGAAGCGGGCGGAAACACCATATATTTT . TRBJ1-3 . 15 TRBV6-2/TRBV6-3
CASSLGQGGDEQFF TGTGCCAGCAGCTTAGGACAGGGTGGCGATGAGCAGTTCTTC TRBD1 TRBJ2-1 . 14 TRBV7-9
CSVEGQDADTQYF TGCAGCGTGGAGGGACAGGACGCAGATACGCAGTATTTT TRBD1 TRBJ2-3 once 13 TRBV29-1
CASSGFTDIGTDTQYF TGTGCCAGCAGCGGATTTACGGACATCGGCACAGATACGCAGTATTTT . TRBJ2-3 once 16 TRBV7-9
CAWTRQGSTGELFF TGTGCCTGGACGAGGCAGGGAAGCACCGGGGAGCTGTTTTTT . TRBJ2-2 few 14 TRBV30
CASSPGQGWNQPQHF TGTGCCAGCTCGCCGGGACAGGGGTGGAATCAGCCCCAGCATTTT TRBD1 TRBJ1-5 . 15 TRBV18
CASSRAEQGGYTF TGTGCCAGCAGCCGAGCGGAACAAGGTGGCTACACCTTC . TRBJ1-2 . 13 TRBV6-4
CATRTSGEETQYF TGTGCCACTCGGACTAGCGGAGAAGAGACCCAGTACTTC TRBD2 TRBJ2-5 . 13 TRBV10-3
CASSLGTGLRDYEQYF TGTGCCAGCAGCTTGGGGACAGGGTTGCGGGACTACGAGCAGTACTTC TRBD1 TRBJ2-7 . 16 TRBV5-8
CASSLVGTINEKLFF TGTGCCAGCAGCTTAGTAGGGACAATTAATGAAAAACTGTTTTTT . TRBJ1-4 . 15 TRBV7-6
CASSQNRDRGSYEQYF TGTGCCAGCAGCCAGAACCGGGACAGGGGTTCCTACGAGCAGTACTTC TRBD1 TRBJ2-7 . 16 TRBV28
CASSQDLSVSQPQHF TGTGCCAGCAGCCAAGATTTATCCGTCTCTCAGCCCCAGCATTTT . TRBJ1-5 . 15 TRBV4-2
CASSPDRGLNEKLFF TGTGCCAGCAGCCCCGACAGGGGCCTGAATGAAAAACTGTTTTTT TRBD1 TRBJ1-4 . 15 TRBV5-4
CASKQGSVMNTEAFF TGTGCCAGCAAACAGGGTTCCGTCATGAACACTGAAGCTTTCTTT . TRBJ1-1 . 15 TRBV6-5
CASSQDLREGRETQYF TGTGCCAGCAGCCAAGATCTGAGGGAGGGCCGGGAGACCCAGTACTTC TRBD2 TRBJ2-5 . 16 TRBV4-2
CASSQAQGDNEQFF TGCGCCAGCAGCCAAGCACAGGGGGACAATGAGCAGTTCTTC TRBD1 TRBJ2-1 . 14 TRBV4-1
CASSLSPSGRDGYTF TGTGCCAGCAGTTTATCGCCCTCCGGCAGGGATGGCTACACCTTC . TRBJ1-2 . 15 TRBV27
CASSVVLGKDPSGSTNEQFF TGTGCCAGCAGCGTAGTCTTGGGGAAGGATCCTAGCGGGTCAACCAATGAGCAGTTCTTC TRBD2 TRBJ2-1 . 20 TRBV9
CASTNPTSYEQYF TGTGCCAGCACCAACCCCACTTCCTACGAGCAGTACTTC . TRBJ2-7 . 13 TRBV28
CASRRASGGIYEQYF TGTGCCAGCAGACGGGCTAGCGGGGGTATCTACGAGCAGTACTTC TRBD2 TRBJ2-7 . 15 TRBV6-5
CASSPRGLNTEAFF TGTGCCAGCTCACCTAGGGGGCTGAACACTGAAGCTTTCTTT TRBD1 TRBJ1-1 . 14 TRBV18
CASSLYDSSYEQYF TGTGCCAGCAGCTTGTACGACAGTTCCTACGAGCAGTACTTC . TRBJ2-7 . 14 TRBV5-6
CASRNRDRSPGYTF TGTGCCAGCAGGAACCGGGACAGGAGTCCGGGCTACACCTTC TRBD1 TRBJ1-2 once 14 TRBV6-5
CASSPISQNTYGYTF TGTGCCAGCTCACCAATCTCCCAGAACACCTATGGCTACACCTTC . TRBJ1-2 . 15 TRBV18
CASTVGQGPAEAFF TGCGCCAGCACCGTTGGACAGGGACCCGCTGAAGCTTTCTTT TRBD1 TRBJ1-1 . 14 TRBV10-2
CASSLDRGTGELFF TGTGCCAGCAGCTTAGACAGGGGAACCGGGGAGCTGTTTTTT TRBD1 TRBJ2-2 . 14 TRBV7-9
CASSYETGKAHQETQYF TGTGCCAGCAGTTACGAAACGGGGAAAGCCCACCAAGAGACCCAGTACTTC . TRBJ2-5 . 17 TRBV6-2/TRBV6-3
CASSELFTAVNSPLHF TGTGCCAGCAGTGAATTGTTCACAGCTGTTAATTCACCCCTCCACTTT . TRBJ1-6 few 16 TRBV2
CASRSDREGTIQPQHF TGTGCCAGCAGGTCCGACAGGGAAGGAACGATTCAGCCCCAGCATTTT TRBD1 TRBJ1-5 . 16 TRBV28
CAWNRGIHGRDYGYTF TGTGCCTGGAATCGGGGGATTCACGGGAGGGACTATGGCTACACCTTC . TRBJ1-2 . 16 TRBV30
CASRPGTGVHSPLHF TGCGCCAGCAGGCCCGGGACAGGGGTTCACTCACCCCTCCACTTT TRBD1 TRBJ1-6 once 15 TRBV4-3
CASNPSGGIHTQYF TGTGCCAGCAACCCGAGTGGCGGCATACATACGCAGTATTTT . TRBJ2-3 . 14 TRBV27
CASSEGGGAANYGYTF TGTGCCAGCAGTGAAGGCGGTGGGGCGGCTAACTATGGCTACACCTTC . TRBJ1-2 few 16 TRBV6-4
CAISESWTGAGGYTF TGTGCCATCAGTGAGTCTTGGACAGGGGCTGGTGGCTACACCTTC TRBD1 TRBJ1-2 . 15 TRBV10-3
CAWSVPGQHYNEQFF TGTGCCTGGAGTGTTCCCGGACAGCATTACAATGAGCAGTTCTTC . TRBJ2-1 . 15 TRBV30
CASSPRTSGNTGELFF TGTGCCAGCTCACCGAGAACTAGCGGGAACACCGGGGAGCTGTTTTTT TRBD2 TRBJ2-2 . 16 TRBV18
CASSQGDIAYEQYF TGTGCCAGCAGCCAAGGGGACATTGCCTACGAGCAGTACTTC . TRBJ2-7 . 14 TRBV14
CASSRTSTDEKLFF TGTGCCAGCAGTCGAACTTCCACGGATGAAAAACTGTTTTTT . TRBJ1-4 . 14 TRBV6-6
CASSYESLFLEQYF TGTGCCAGCAGTTACGAGTCCCTTTTTTTGGAGCAGTACTTC . TRBJ2-7 . 14 TRBV6-5
CASRDPGQAYEQYF TGTGCCAGCAGAGATCCGGGACAGGCCTACGAGCAGTACTTC TRBD1 TRBJ2-7 once 14 TRBV28